This T cell receptor beta chain was observed in a study of cytomegalovirus exposure and HLA in healthy donors. Regarding the study as a whole: 87-base-pair reads could not separate some V segments, including TRBV6-2 and TRBV6-3.

This clone has a single count. The antigen is not known. A multiplex PCR was run with 60 Vbeta primers and 13 Jbeta primers. Original processing notes: A later analysis tallied 75 million to 80 million unique TCR beta chains, around 11 million of them shared. Here immunoSEQ multiplex PCR was the method, and the copy in TCRdb shows in-frame clones only, minus some. V, J and clone size were drawn from that table, and D and trimming were deduced from the DNA. The sample consists of about 77,000 clones, around three quarters of them appearing once. Germline V CDR1 and CDR2: SQVTM, ANQGSEA. The CDR3 spans 13 residues. V was clipped by 5 bases and J by 4 bases, with 14 bases between them.

The J gene is TRBJ1-2, the V gene TRBV29-1; D may be TRBD1 (6 bases). This receptor was taken from a man aged 40-55 years in good health and CMV-seronegative. The sample comprised PBMCs. The CDR3 is CSVKDRFAYGYTF. DNA of the CDR3: TGCAGCGTTAAGGACAGATTTGCCTATGGCTACACCTTC.